The 17 T cell receptor beta chains below were found in one sample sequenced in a study of CD8+ T cells in alopecia areata. cDNA reverse transcribed from extracted RNA served as the sequencing template. Sequencing used immunoSEQ multiplex PCR; TCRdb keeps in-frame clones, though not all of them. The sample carries 190,000 or so clones, roughly 53% recorded once. Treatment denoted: oral pan-JAK inhibitor, 5-10 mg twice daily. Here the sequenced sample was CD8+ T cells sorted from blood, taken at week 24, from a patient treated with tofacitinib. These receptors all stem from a human donor with alopecia areata.

The chain employs TRBV4-2 and TRBJ1-1, with TRBD1 as a possible D gene (6 bases). The CDR3 is made up of 15 amino acids. Germline V lookup: CDR1 LGHNA, CDR2 YNFKEQ. Trimming shortened V by 5 bases and J by 1 base, and 14 bases separated the two germline ends. The CDR3 reads CASSNGLGGNTEAFF. The CDR3 DNA reads as TGTGCCAGCAGCAACGGTTTAGGGGGGAACACTGAAGCTTTCTTT.

This clone turned up a few times. This chain links TRBV27 with TRBJ2-5; perhaps TRBD1 as D (6 bases). Trimming took 2 bases from V and 1 from J, leaving 23 bases between them. The CDR3 sequence is 19 residues long. CDR1 and CDR2 (germline): MNHEY, SMNVEV (reference sequence). The CDR3 sequence: CASSLNAGAAGPLQETQYF. CDR3 DNA sequence: TGTGCCAGCAGTTTAAACGCAGGGGCCGCGGGCCCCCTCCAAGAGACCCAGTACTTC.

This chain links TRBV6-1 with TRBJ2-7, with D tentatively TRBD2 (5 bases). CDR3 length equals 13 residues. Germline V CDR1 and CDR2: MNHNS, SASEGT. V was shortened by 5 bases and J by 0 bases, with 8 bases between the two germline ends. The CDR3 loop is CASSLGASYEQYF. The CDR3 region has the DNA TGTGCCAGCAGTTTGGGAGCCTCCTACGAGCAGTACTTC.

V is TRBV15 and J is TRBJ2-2; D ambiguous. V lost 1 base and J 3 bases, leaving 9 bases between the germline ends. The CDR3 is 15 residues long. From germline, CDR1 is LNHNV and CDR2 YYDKDF (reference sequence). The CDR3 DNA reads TGTGCCACCAGCAGAGTTGGTTTGGACACCGGGGAGCTGTTTTTT. It translates to CATSRVGLDTGELFF. Using reference TRBV15 and TRBJ2-2 for the parts outside the CDR3, the full variable domain is DAMVIQNPRYQVTQFGKPVTLSCSQTLNHNVMYWYQQKSSQAPKLLFHYYDKDFNNEADTPDNFQSRRPNTSFCFLDIRSPGLGDTAMYLCATSRVGLDTGELFFGEGSRLTVL.

This clone was picked up a small number of times. The DNA of the CDR3 is TGTGCTAGTGGTTTGGCAGGGGACGGAGGCACAGATACGCAGTATTTT. It specifies CASGLAGDGGTDTQYF. The rearrangement joins TRBV12-5 to TRBJ2-3; maybe TRBD1 (6 bases). The CDR3 spans 16 residues. Germline V CDR1 and CDR2: LGHNT, FRNRAP. V dropped 1 base and J dropped 1 base, with 12 bases sitting between them.

The V call is TRBV5-6, the J call TRBJ1-2, with D uncertain. The CDR3 loop spans 12 amino acids. Trimming removed 4 bases from V and 3 bases from J, with 7 bases in between. CDR1 is SGHDT, CDR2 YYEEEE, per germline. CDR3 amino acids: CASSDGDYGYTF. The DNA of the CDR3 is TGTGCCAGCAGCGACGGTGACTATGGCTACACCTTC.

This clone was counted a few times. This chain connects TRBV9 to TRBJ2-3; D tentatively reads TRBD1 or TRBD2 (6 bases each). The CDR3 runs to 16 residues. V was cut by 0 bases and J by 1 base, with 12 bases left in between. Germline values: CDR1 SGDLS, CDR2 YYNGEE. The DNA for the CDR3 is TGTGCCAGCAGCGTAGCACGGGGGCTCGGCACAGATACGCAGTATTTT. This gives the protein CASSVARGLGTDTQYF.

Remarks on this clone: The sample holds other DNA sequences that translate to the same CDR3. V and J are TRBV27 and TRBJ2-5; no reliable D call. This CDR3 region has 11 residues. Germline V gene sequence: CDR1 MNHEY, CDR2 SMNVEV (reference sequence). The V end was cut by 6 bases, the J end by 3 bases, with 5 bases between. CDR3 loop: CASSWKETQYF. The CDR3 DNA follows: TGTGCCAGCAGCTGGAAAGAGACCCAGTACTTC.

The chain joins TRBV30 to TRBJ1-1; 10 nucleotides align to TRBD1. J gave up 8 bases and V 5 bases, and 2 bases lay outside the gene matches. This CDR3 has 11 amino acids. Germline CDR1 GTSNPN, CDR2 SVGIG (reference sequence). The CDR3 DNA sequence: TGTGCCTGGTCGGGACAGGGGGAAGCTTTCTTT. Amino acid sequence: CAWSGQGEAFF. Drawing the rest from reference TRBV30 and TRBJ1-1, the complete variable domain is SQTIHQWPATLVQPVGSPLSLECTVEGTSNPNLYWYRQAAGRGLQLLFYSVGIGQISSEVPQNLSASRPQDRQFILSSKKLLLSDSGFYLCAWSGQGEAFFGQGTRLTVV.

The V call is TRBV14, the J call TRBJ2-1; 8 bases are a match to TRBD2. Germline CDR1 reads SGHDN; CDR2 reads FVKESK. V lost 0 bases and J lost 8; bases outside the gene matches: 9. This CDR3 is 16 amino acids long. CDR3 in amino acids: CASSQDSGGARYEQFF. The CDR3 coding sequence is TGTGCCAGCAGCCAAGATTCCGGGGGGGCCCGTTATGAGCAGTTCTTC.

The chain is built from TRBV4-2 and TRBJ1-5; D unclear. Germline loops: CDR1 LGHNA, CDR2 YNFKEQ. The CDR3 consists of 13 residues. The V end was cut by 0 bases, the J end by 7 bases, with 7 bases between. Here the CDR3 reads CASSQESKQPQHF. CDR3 nucleotides: TGTGCCAGCAGCCAAGAGTCAAAGCAGCCCCAGCATTTT.

This clone was seen repeatedly, ten times or more. J is TRBJ2-7 and V is TRBV19; 7 positions match TRBD1. This CDR3 contains 15 residues. V was clipped by 5 bases and J by 2 bases; unmatched bases: 9. Germline CDR1 and CDR2: LNHDA and SQIVND (reference sequence). The CDR3 coding sequence is TGTGCCAGTAGTGCCGATACGGGACAGACCTACGAGCAGTACTTC. Translating gives CASSADTGQTYEQYF.

This clone occurred a few times. The chain has TRBV7-9 and TRBJ2-3, with D unresolved. In germline, CDR1 is SEHNR, CDR2 FQNEAQ (reference sequence). Trimming took 5 bases from V and 5 from J, leaving 2 bases between them. The CDR3 is made up of 10 amino acids. CDR3 in amino acids: CASSRDTQYF. CDR3 bases: TGTGCCAGCAGCCGAGATACGCAGTATTTT.

This clone showed up just a few times. The genes are TRBV4-1 and TRBJ2-7, with TRBD2 identical over 7 bases. The CDR3 sequence is 15 residues long. The germline gives CDR1 MGHRA, CDR2 YSYEKL. The ends lost 0 bases at V and 3 bases at J; junction bases unmatched: 5. CDR3: CASSQERDYLYEQYF. The CDR3 DNA reads TGCGCCAGCAGCCAAGAACGGGACTACCTCTACGAGCAGTACTTC.

The genes are TRBV7-8 and TRBJ2-5, with 8 positions matching TRBD2. Germline V gives CDR1 SGHVS, CDR2 FQNEAQ. This CDR3 contains 14 residues. Germline trimming cut 5 bases from V and 4 bases from J; bases unmatched to any gene: 6. The DNA for the CDR3 is TGTGCCAGCAGCCGACGGGGGGGCCGAGAGACCCAGTACTTC. This codes for CASSRRGGRETQYF.

The rearrangement links TRBV6-5 to TRBJ2-7, with TRBD1 identical over 8 bases. V trimming: 7 bases; J trimming: 1 base; junction bases outside the gene matches: 9. The CDR3 consists of 15 residues. CDR1 is MNHEY, CDR2 SVGAGI, per germline. CDR3 sequence: CASIGMTGVSYEQYF. The CDR3 region has the DNA TGTGCCAGCATCGGGATGACAGGGGTATCCTACGAGCAGTACTTC.

This clone was counted between two and nine times. The J gene is TRBJ2-6, the V gene TRBV9; no clear D. The CDR3 has 17 residues. Germline loops: CDR1 SGDLS, CDR2 YYNGEE. V was trimmed by 3 bases and J by 0 bases, leaving 13 bases between them. CDR3: CASSDTMGYSGANVLTF. CDR3 DNA: TGTGCCAGCAGCGACACGATGGGTTACTCTGGGGCCAACGTCCTGACTTTC.